This T cell receptor (beta chain) was captured in a study of cytomegalovirus exposure and HLA in healthy donors. On this clone: The target antigen is unknown.

PCR involved 60 Vbeta and 13 Jbeta primers. Here immunoSEQ multiplex PCR was the method, and the copy in TCRdb shows in-frame clones only, minus some. The sample shows over 150,000 clones, approximately 75% of them seen only once. Whole-study results and caveats: Some public TCRs appeared in many individuals, while most sequences were rare. Data from an earlier analysis indicated that most TCR beta V segments were productive either about 90% or about 30% of the time.

This CDR3 is built from 12 residues. Germline-derived CDR1 and CDR2 are LNHDA and SQIVND (reference sequence). The source of this sequence is a man between 50 and 59 years old in good health and CMV-seropositive. Input material: PBMCs. The chain employs TRBV19 and TRBJ2-5; TRBD1 is a possible D gene (5 bases). The end of the DNA is better explained by TRBJ2-7, so the J call may be wrong. This CDR3 is CASSRTTYEQYF. The CDR3 DNA reads TGTGCCAGTAGTCGGACAACCTACGAGCAGTACTTC.